What follows are 10 T cell receptor beta chains derived from one specimen sequenced in a study of T cell responses to AZD1222 COVID-19 vaccine (dated by TCRdb to 2020 to 2022). This specimen's time point label, interpreted: about 28 days (+/-7) after the second vaccine dose. The library came from the immunoSEQ multiplex PCR assay. TCRdb obtained this table from immuneACCESS and retained in-frame rearrangements with V and J assigned. These tables miss some clones; where compared with another copy, unresolved V genes account for less than half of the shortfall, and the remainder is unexplained. The sample yields about 48,000 clones; over 75% were counted once. The biggest ten clones account for approximately 5% of the sample. Sequencing used peripheral blood, obtained 28 days after the second AZD1222 dose. Receptors originate from an adult who received the AZD1222 COVID-19 vaccine.

This clone showed up just once. The chain has TRBV2 and TRBJ2-3; TRBD1 matches 7 bases. The germline V gene encodes CDR1 SNHLY and CDR2 FYNNEI. With V trimmed by 5 bases and J by 0 bases, 8 bases remained unmatched. CDR3 size: 16 residues. The CDR3, as DNA: TGTGCCAGCAGTTCCGAGACAGGGTCGAGCACAGATACGCAGTATTTT. Protein sequence: CASSSETGSSTDTQYF.

The chain has TRBV11-3 and TRBJ2-2; D is ambiguous. The CDR3 spans 15 residues. V was shortened by 0 bases and J by 5 bases, with 10 bases between the two germline ends. CDR1 and CDR2 from the germline V gene are SGHNT and YENEEA. This chain's CDR3 is CASSLDPSSTGELFF. CDR3 sequence (DNA): TGTGCCAGCAGCTTAGACCCCTCTAGTACCGGGGAGCTGTTTTTT.

The CDR3 coding sequence is TGTGCCAGTAGCCTTCTGGGAAGGAACACTGAAGCTTTCTTT. Protein sequence: CASSLLGRNTEAFF. The rearrangement joins TRBV19 to TRBJ1-1, with D unclear. CDR3 length: 14 residues. Germline assignment: CDR1 LNHDA and CDR2 SQIVND (reference sequence). The V end was cut by 6 bases, the J end by 1 base, with 12 bases between.

The rearrangement links TRBV4-2 to TRBJ1-4; TRBD1 matches 7 bases. The trim removed 4 bases at V and 6 bases at J, leaving 8 bases unmatched. The CDR3 runs to 15 residues. Germline assignment: CDR1 LGHNA and CDR2 YNFKEQ. The CDR3 loop is CASSPYRDSDEKLFF. The CDR3, as DNA: TGTGCCAGCAGCCCGTACCGGGACAGCGATGAAAAACTGTTTTTT.

The chain combines TRBV18 with TRBJ2-3; TRBD2 might be the D (6 bases). Trimming shortened V by 4 bases and J by 2 bases, and 16 bases separated the two germline ends. The CDR3 length is 16 residues. Germline lookup yields CDR1 KGHSH and CDR2 LQKENI. In nucleotides, the CDR3 is TGTGCCAGCTCACGACCGCCTAGCGCTAACACAGATACGCAGTATTTT. This codes for CASSRPPSANTDTQYF.

This clone was seen just once. V gene TRBV19 combines with J gene TRBJ1-5; D remains unclear. Between the trimmed V and J ends, which lost 5 bases and 5 bases, there was a span of 13 bases. This CDR3 region has 14 residues. Germline values: CDR1 LNHDA, CDR2 SQIVND (reference sequence). CDR3: CASSPNSFYQPQHF. In nucleotides, the CDR3 is TGTGCCAGTAGTCCTAACAGTTTTTATCAGCCCCAGCATTTT.

This rearrangement joins TRBV5-1 to TRBJ1-5; tentative D call: TRBD1 (6 bases). Germline assignment: CDR1 SGHRS and CDR2 YFSETQ. V lost 2 bases to trimming and J lost 1 base, with 10 bases between them. This CDR3 spans 15 amino acids. The CDR3 coding sequence is TGCGCCAGCAGCTTACAGGGAGGCAGCAATCAGCCCCAGCATTTT. Translated: CASSLQGGSNQPQHF.

The J gene is TRBJ1-6, the V gene TRBV11-3; no firm D call. V was clipped by 1 base and J by 9 bases, with 4 bases between them. This CDR3 has 12 residues. Germline assignment: CDR1 SGHNT and CDR2 YENEEA. Here the CDR3 DNA reads TGTGCCAGCAGCTTAGGTGGTTCACCCCTCCACTTT. Translation: CASSLGGSPLHF.

The rearrangement uses TRBV4-3 and TRBJ2-2; the D is unclear. V lost 1 base, J lost 2 bases, and 14 bases lay in between. Germline V gene sequence: CDR1 LGHNA, CDR2 YSLEER. This CDR3 is 17 amino acids long. The CDR3 nucleotides are TGCGCCAGCAGCCAAGTCGGTTCTGAACTTAACACCGGGGAGCTGTTTTTT. Amino acids: CASSQVGSELNTGELFF.

The rearrangement links TRBV19 to TRBJ1-3; tentatively, D is TRBD1 (6 bases). This CDR3 contains 15 residues. Germline V gene lookup returns CDR1 LNHDA and CDR2 SQIVND (reference sequence). Trimming shortened V by 4 bases and J by 0 bases, and 10 bases separated the two germline ends. The CDR3 spells CASSNRDTSGNTIYF. In DNA form, the CDR3 reads TGTGCCAGTAGTAACCGGGACACCTCTGGAAACACCATATATTTT.